These 6 T cell receptor beta chains came from one sample sequenced in a study of control samples from healthy donors and cancer patients. The table came from immunoSEQ multiplex PCR; TCRdb's copy has only in-frame clones and leaves some out. The table records about 59,000 clones, roughly 90% of them present only once. The sample taken for sequencing was PBMCs. Every receptor here comes from a middle-aged man with colorectal cancer.

This chain links TRBV6-6 with TRBJ2-5; D gene ambiguous. This CDR3 has 14 residues. Trimming cost V 2 bases and J 4 bases, with 11 bases left between them. Germline CDR1 and CDR2: MNHNY and SVGAGI (reference sequence). CDR3 loop: CASSYLTPGETQYF. CDR3 DNA sequence: TGTGCCAGCAGTTACCTCACCCCGGGAGAGACCCAGTACTTC.

This rearrangement joins TRBV6-5 to TRBJ2-3, with 7 bases aligning to TRBD1. Germline V gives CDR1 MNHEY, CDR2 SVGAGI. The ends lost 8 bases at V and 12 bases at J; junction bases unmatched: 17. The CDR3 is made up of 14 amino acids. The CDR3 DNA sequence: TGTGCCAGCCTCCTCCGACAGGGCTATTCCCTTCAGTATTTT. Its protein is CASLLRQGYSLQYF.

This rearrangement joins TRBV9 to TRBJ1-2, with 9 bases fitting TRBD1. The CDR3 covers 17 residues. J gave up 1 base and V 5 bases, and 12 bases lay outside the gene matches. CDR1 is SGDLS and CDR2 is YYNGEE in the germline V gene. CDR3 nucleotides: TGTGCCAGCAGAAGGGGACAGGGAGAAATACTTAACTATGGCTACACCTTC. Protein sequence: CASRRGQGEILNYGYTF.

The genes are TRBV3-1 (or the pseudogene TRBV3-2) and TRBJ1-1, with D maybe TRBD1 (6 bases). The ends were cut back, 4 bases at V and 2 bases at J, with 14 bases in the middle. Germline V gene sequence: CDR1 LGHDT, CDR2 YNNKEL (reference sequence). The CDR3 is 15 residues long. Here the CDR3 reads CASSRETGSNTEAFF. The CDR3 DNA is TGTGCCAGCAGCCGCGAAACAGGGTCCAACACTGAAGCTTTCTTT.

The chain uses TRBV18 and TRBJ1-5; D is ambiguous. V dropped 2 bases and J dropped 3 bases, with 8 bases sitting between them. This CDR3 has 14 residues. The germline V gene has CDR1 KGHSH and CDR2 LQKENI. The CDR3 sequence is CASSPAGANQPQHF. DNA for the CDR3: TGTGCCAGCTCACCAGCGGGAGCCAATCAGCCCCAGCATTTT.

A single count supports this clone. The V call is TRBV5-4, the J call TRBJ1-1; the D is unclear. From germline, CDR1 is SGHNT and CDR2 YYREEE (reference sequence). Trimming pared 0 bases from V and 6 bases from J, leaving 12 bases between. This CDR3 is built from 14 residues. In DNA form, the CDR3 reads TGTGCCAGCAGCTTGGGCCGTGGATACTCTGAAGCTTTCTTT. Protein sequence: CASSLGRGYSEAFF. The complete variable domain, with remaining parts taken from reference TRBV5-4 and TRBJ1-1, reads ETGVTQSPTHLIKTRGQQVTLRCSSQSGHNTVSWYQQALGQGPQFIFQYYREEENGRGNFPPRFSGLQFPNYSSELNVNALELDDSALYLCASSLGRGYSEAFFGQGTRLTVV.